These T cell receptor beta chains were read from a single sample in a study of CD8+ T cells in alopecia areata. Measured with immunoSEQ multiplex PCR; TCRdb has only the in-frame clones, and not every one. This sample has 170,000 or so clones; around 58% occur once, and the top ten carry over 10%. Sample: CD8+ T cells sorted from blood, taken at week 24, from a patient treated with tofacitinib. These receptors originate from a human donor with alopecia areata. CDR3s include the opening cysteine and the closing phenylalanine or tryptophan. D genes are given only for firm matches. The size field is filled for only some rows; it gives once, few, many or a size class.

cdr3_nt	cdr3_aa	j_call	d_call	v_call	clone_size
TGTGCCAGCAGCCCCGGGGGGGGGTATGAGCAGTTCTTC	CASSPGGGYEQFF	TRBJ2-1	TRBD2	TRBV14	.
TGCAGCGGTCGTGGCCCGAAAGGTACTGAAGCTTTCTTT	CSGRGPKGTEAFF	TRBJ1-1	.	TRBV29-1	few
TGTGCCAGCAGCGGCCGGGACAGGGGAACTGAAGCTTTCTTT	CASSGRDRGTEAFF	TRBJ1-1	TRBD1	TRBV7-9	.
TGTGCCATCACCGGAGACGAGGGTTGGCGCACCTTC	CAITGDEGWRTF	TRBJ1-2	.	TRBV10-3	.
TGTGCCAGCATTGGGCTAGCGGGATACAATGAGCAGTTCTTC	CASIGLAGYNEQFF	TRBJ2-1	TRBD2	TRBV2	.
TGTGCCAGCAGTCCTGAACGGGGCTATAGCAATCAGCCCCAGCATTTT	CASSPERGYSNQPQHF	TRBJ1-5	.	TRBV2	once
TGTGCCAGCAGTCCATCGACTAGCGTCTTTAACATTCAGTACTTC	CASSPSTSVFNIQYF	TRBJ2-4	TRBD2	TRBV27	.
TGTGCCAGCAGTTACTCCTCCGGGGACCCCCTCTACGAGCAGTACTTC	CASSYSSGDPLYEQYF	TRBJ2-7	.	TRBV6-5	few
TGTGCCAGCAGCCAACAAGAGACCCAGTACTTC	CASSQQETQYF	TRBJ2-5	.	TRBV14	.
TGTGCCAGCAGCGCAGGCGGGCTAGCCAAAAACATTCAGTACTTC	CASSAGGLAKNIQYF	TRBJ2-4	.	TRBV2	.
TGTGCCATCAAGGGGGGCACCGGGGAGCTGTTTTTT	CAIKGGTGELFF	TRBJ2-2	.	TRBV10-3	.
TGTGCCAGCAGCGTGGGCGACAGGGGGCGAGGCTACACCTTC	CASSVGDRGRGYTF	TRBJ1-2	TRBD1	TRBV13	.
TGTGCCAGCATCGACGGTCATGAAAAACTGTTTTTT	CASIDGHEKLFF	TRBJ1-4	.	TRBV2	.
TGCGCCAGCAGCTTGAGCAGATCCTACGAGCAGTACTTC	CASSLSRSYEQYF	TRBJ2-7	.	TRBV5-1	few
TGTGCCACCAGCAAAGAGGAGACCACAGATACGCAGTATTTT	CATSKEETTDTQYF	TRBJ2-3	.	TRBV15	.
TGCAGCGTTGAAGCTGCCGTTCGGGGCTACACCTTC	CSVEAAVRGYTF	TRBJ1-2	.	TRBV29-1	.
TGTGCCAGCAGCCTTCGACAGAACTATGGCTACACCTTC	CASSLRQNYGYTF	TRBJ1-2	.	TRBV4-2	.
TGTGGGAGTGGACTAGCGAACACCGGGGAGCTGTTTTTT	CGSGLANTGELFF	TRBJ2-2	TRBD2	TRBV6-5	.